Described below is a single TCR beta chain sequence and its context. No antigen is known for it. TCRdb itself ran the 5' RACE reads through MiXCR, one entry per CDR3 protein. The repertoire has about 700,000 distinct CDR3 sequences, under 20% of them found once; the top ten carry under 20%. This sample is drawn from a study of CD8 T cells in ankylosing spondylitis. Study-wide results and caveats: Typical of ankylosing spondylitis blood, it appeared, was a TCR beta motif of fewer than ten highly homologous variants.

Unmatched junction bases numbered 5, after V lost 0 bases and J lost 7 bases. Germline-derived CDR1 and CDR2 are SGHRS and YFSETQ. CDR3 length equals 14 residues. Sequencing was performed on blood, either unsorted or a sorted T cell fraction (not recorded which). The TCR sequence derives from a male donor with ankylosing spondylitis. V and J are TRBV5-1 and TRBJ1-2; 8 bases agree with TRBD1. CDR3 DNA sequence: TGCGCCAGCAGCTTGGAAGGGACAGGAGGTGGCTACACCTTC. It yields the protein CASSLEGTGGGYTF.